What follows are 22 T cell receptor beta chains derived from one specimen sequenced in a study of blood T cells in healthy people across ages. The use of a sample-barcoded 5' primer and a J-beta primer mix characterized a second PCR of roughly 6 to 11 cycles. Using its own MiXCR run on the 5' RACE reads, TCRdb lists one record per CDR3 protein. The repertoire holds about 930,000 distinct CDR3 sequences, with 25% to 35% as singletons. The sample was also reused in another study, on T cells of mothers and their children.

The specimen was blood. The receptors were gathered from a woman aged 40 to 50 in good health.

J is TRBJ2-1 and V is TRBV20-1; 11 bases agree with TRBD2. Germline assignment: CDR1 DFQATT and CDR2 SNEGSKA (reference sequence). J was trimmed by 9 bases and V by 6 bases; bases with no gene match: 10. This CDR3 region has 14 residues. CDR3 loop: CSAPGVAGGAEQFF. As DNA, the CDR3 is TGCAGTGCGCCGGGGGTAGCGGGGGGGGCTGAGCAGTTCTTC.

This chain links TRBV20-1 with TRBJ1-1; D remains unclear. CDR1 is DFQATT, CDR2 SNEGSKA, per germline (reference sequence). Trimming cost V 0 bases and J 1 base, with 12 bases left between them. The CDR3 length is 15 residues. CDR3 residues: CSARDSEVGNTEAFF. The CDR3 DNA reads TGCAGTGCTAGAGATAGCGAAGTCGGGAACACTGAAGCTTTCTTT.

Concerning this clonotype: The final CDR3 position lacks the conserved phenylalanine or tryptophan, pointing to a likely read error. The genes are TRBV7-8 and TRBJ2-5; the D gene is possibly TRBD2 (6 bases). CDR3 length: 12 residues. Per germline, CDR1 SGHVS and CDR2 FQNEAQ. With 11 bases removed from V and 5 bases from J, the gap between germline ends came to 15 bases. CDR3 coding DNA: TGTGCCGGGGGGTCTGCAAGGGAGACCCAGTACGTC. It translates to CAGGSARETQYV.

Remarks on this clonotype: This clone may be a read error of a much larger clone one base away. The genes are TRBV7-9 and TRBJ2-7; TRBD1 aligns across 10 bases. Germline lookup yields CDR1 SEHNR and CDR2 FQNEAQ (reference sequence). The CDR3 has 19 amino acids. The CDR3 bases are TGTGCCAGCAGCCCCTTCGGACAGGGGGGTTCCGTAAGACCCTACGGGCAGTACTTC. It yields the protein CASSPFGQGGSVRPYGQYF.

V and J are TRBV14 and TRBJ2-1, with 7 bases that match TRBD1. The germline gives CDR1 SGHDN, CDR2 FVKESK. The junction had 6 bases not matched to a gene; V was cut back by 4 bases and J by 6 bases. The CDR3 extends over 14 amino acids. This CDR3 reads CASSPTRGPNEQFF. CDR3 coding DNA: TGTGCCAGCAGCCCGACAAGGGGGCCCAATGAGCAGTTCTTC.

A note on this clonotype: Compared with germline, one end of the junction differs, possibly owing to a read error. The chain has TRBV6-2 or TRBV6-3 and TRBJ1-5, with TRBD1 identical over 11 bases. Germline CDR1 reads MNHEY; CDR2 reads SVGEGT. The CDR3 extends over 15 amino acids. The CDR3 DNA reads TGTGGCAGCAGTTCGGGACAGGGGGGAAATCAGCCCCAGCATTTT. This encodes CGSSSGQGGNQPQHF.

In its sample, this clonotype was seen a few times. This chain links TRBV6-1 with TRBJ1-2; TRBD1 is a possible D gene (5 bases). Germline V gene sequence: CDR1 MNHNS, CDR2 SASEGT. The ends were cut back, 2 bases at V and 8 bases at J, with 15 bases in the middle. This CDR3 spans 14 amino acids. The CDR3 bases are TGTGCCAGCAGTGAAACAGGATCCCTCGCAGGCTACACCTTC. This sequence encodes CASSETGSLAGYTF.

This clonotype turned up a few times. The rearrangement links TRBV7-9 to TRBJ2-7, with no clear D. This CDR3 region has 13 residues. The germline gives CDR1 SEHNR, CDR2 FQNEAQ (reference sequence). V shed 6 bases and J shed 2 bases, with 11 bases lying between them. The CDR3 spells CASSDSTTYEQYF. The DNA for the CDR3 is TGTGCCAGCAGTGATTCTACGACCTACGAGCAGTACTTC.

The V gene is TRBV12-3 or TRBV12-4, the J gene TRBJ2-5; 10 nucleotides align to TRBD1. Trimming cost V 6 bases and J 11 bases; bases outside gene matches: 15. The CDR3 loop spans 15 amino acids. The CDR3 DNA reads TGTGCCAGCAGCCAGGGACAGGGGAACGACAATGAGCAGTACTTC. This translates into CASSQGQGNDNEQYF.

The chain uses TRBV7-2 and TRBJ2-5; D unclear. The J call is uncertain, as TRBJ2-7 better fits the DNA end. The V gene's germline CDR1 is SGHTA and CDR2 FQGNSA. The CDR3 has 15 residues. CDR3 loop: CASSLAVGKTYEQYF. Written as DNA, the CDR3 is TGTGCCAGCAGCTTAGCCGTGGGCAAAACCTACGAGCAGTACTTC.

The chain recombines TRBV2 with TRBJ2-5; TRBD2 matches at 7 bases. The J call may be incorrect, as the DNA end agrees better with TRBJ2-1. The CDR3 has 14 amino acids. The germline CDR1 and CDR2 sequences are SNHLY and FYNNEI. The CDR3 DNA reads TGTGCCAGCAGAAAGCGGGGCGTCCAAGAGACCCAGTTCTTC. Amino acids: CASRKRGVQETQFF.

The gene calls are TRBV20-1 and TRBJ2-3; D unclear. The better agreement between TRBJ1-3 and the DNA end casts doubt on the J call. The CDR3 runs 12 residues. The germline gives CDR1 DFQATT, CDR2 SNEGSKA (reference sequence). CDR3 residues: CSANRGGNTIYF. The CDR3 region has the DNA TGCAGTGCTAATCGCGGGGGAAACACCATATATTTT.

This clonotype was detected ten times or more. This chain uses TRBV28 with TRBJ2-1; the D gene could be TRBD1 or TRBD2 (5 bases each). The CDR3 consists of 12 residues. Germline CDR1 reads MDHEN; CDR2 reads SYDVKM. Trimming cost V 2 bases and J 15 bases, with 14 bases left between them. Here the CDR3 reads CASSLMGTERFF. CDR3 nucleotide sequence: TGTGCCAGCAGTTTAATGGGGACGGAGAGGTTCTTC. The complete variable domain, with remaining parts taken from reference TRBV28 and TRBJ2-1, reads DVKVTQSSRYLVKRTGEKVFLECVQDMDHENMFWYRQDPGLGLRLIYFSYDVKMKEKGDIPEGYSVSREKKERFSLILESASTNQTSMYLCASSLMGTERFFGPGTRLTVL.

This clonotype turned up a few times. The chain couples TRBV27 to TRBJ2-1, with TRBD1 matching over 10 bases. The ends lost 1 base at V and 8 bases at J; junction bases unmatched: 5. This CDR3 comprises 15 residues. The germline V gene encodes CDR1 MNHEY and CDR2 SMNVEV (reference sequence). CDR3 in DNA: TGTGCCAGCAGTTTATGGACAGGGGGGAAGGATGAGCAGTTCTTC. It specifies CASSLWTGGKDEQFF.

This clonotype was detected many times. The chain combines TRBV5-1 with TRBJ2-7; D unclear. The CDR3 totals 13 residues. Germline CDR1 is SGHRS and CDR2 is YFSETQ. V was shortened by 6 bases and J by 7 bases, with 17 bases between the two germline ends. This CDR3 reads CASKTEPLLEQYF. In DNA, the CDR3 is TGCGCCAGCAAAACAGAGCCTCTTCTGGAGCAGTACTTC.

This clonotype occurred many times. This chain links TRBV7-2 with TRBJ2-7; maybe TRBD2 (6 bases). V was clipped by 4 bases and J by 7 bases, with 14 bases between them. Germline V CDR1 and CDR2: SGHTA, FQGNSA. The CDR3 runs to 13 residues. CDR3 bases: TGTGCCAGCAGCTCCCCGGGAGCCAGAGAGCAGTACTTC. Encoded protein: CASSSPGAREQYF.

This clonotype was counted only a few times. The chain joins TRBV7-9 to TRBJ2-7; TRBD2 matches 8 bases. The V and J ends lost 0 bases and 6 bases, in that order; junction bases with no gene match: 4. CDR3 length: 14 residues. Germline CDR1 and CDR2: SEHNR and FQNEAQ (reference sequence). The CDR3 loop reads CASSLAAGDGEQYF. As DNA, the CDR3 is TGTGCCAGCAGCTTAGCAGCGGGGGACGGCGAGCAGTACTTC.

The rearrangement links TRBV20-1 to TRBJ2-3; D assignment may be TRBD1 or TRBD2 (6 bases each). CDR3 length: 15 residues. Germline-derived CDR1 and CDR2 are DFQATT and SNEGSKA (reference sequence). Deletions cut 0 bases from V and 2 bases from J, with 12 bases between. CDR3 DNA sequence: TGCAGTGCTAGAGATCTGTGGGGGGCCACAGATACGCAGTATTTT. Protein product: CSARDLWGATDTQYF.

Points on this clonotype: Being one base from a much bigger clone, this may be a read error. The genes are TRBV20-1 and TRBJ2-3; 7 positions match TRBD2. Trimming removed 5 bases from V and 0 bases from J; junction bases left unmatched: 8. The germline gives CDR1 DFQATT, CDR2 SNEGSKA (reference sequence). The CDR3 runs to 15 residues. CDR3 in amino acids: CSAGDYSGSTDTQYF. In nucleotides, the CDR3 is TGCAGTGCTGGTGATTATAGCGGGAGCACAGATACGCAGTATTTT.

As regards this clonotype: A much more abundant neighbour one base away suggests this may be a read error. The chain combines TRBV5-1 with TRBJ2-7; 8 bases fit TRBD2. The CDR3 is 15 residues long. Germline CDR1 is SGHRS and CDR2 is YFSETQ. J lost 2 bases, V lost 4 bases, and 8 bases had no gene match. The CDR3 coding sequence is TGCGCCAGCAGCCGTTGGGACGGGGGGGCCTACGAGCAGTACTTC. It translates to CASSRWDGGAYEQYF.

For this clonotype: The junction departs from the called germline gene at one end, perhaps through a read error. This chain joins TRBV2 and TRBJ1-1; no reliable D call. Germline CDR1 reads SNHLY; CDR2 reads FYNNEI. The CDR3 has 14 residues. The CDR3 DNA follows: TGTGCCAGCAGGGGAGGACCTTTGAACGCTGAAGCTTTCTTT. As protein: CASRGGPLNAEAFF.

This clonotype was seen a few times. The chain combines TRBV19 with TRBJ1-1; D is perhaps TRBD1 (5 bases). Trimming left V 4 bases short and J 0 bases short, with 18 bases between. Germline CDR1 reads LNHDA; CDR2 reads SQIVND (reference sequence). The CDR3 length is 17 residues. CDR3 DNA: TGTGCCAGTAGTAATGGACATCTCGCTGAATTGAACACTGAAGCTTTCTTT. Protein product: CASSNGHLAELNTEAFF.